The next 2 T cell receptor beta chains were all read from a single sample in a study of cytomegalovirus exposure and HLA in healthy donors (dated by TCRdb to 2017 to 2019). The library was made by the immunoSEQ multiplex PCR assay. The multiplex PCR relied on a mix of 60 forward primers for TCR Vbeta segments and 13 reverse primers for TCR Jbeta segments. The table comes from immuneACCESS by way of TCRdb, which keeps in-frame sequences with V and J called. Part of the clones is missing from these tables; in studies checked, under half for an unresolved V gene and the rest for unknown reasons. For this sample there are 150,000 to 200,000 clones; almost 75% appear just once. The ten largest clones represent about 5% of the sample. Sequencing was performed on PBMCs. The receptors shown here come from a woman in her late teens or twenties in good health and CMV-seropositive.

This chain connects TRBV6-5 to TRBJ2-5; D possibly corresponds to TRBD2 (5 bases). The CDR3 consists of 12 residues. Trimming removed 6 bases from V and 11 bases from J, with 16 bases in between. Germline V lookup: CDR1 MNHEY, CDR2 SVGAGI. The DNA for the CDR3 is TGTGCCAGCAGACTTCCCTCCGGGGAGCAGTACTTC. This sequence encodes CASRLPSGEQYF.

The genes are TRBV28 and TRBJ1-6; D unclear. V was pared by 3 bases and J by 4 bases, with 10 bases between. CDR3 size: 15 residues. The germline V gene has CDR1 MDHEN and CDR2 SYDVKM. CDR3 nucleotide sequence: TGTGCCAGCAGTTTCGTTACAGCTTATAATTCACCCCTCCACTTT. Protein product: CASSFVTAYNSPLHF.